Listed here is a single TCR beta chain. Other DNA sequences of this sample code for an identical CDR3. The data were obtained in a study of shared clonotypes between healthy human individuals. This CDR3 is 14 amino acids long. Trimming removed 1 base from V and 6 bases from J; junction bases left unmatched: 3. CDR1 is SGHAT, CDR2 FQNNGV, per germline. This table comes from immunoSEQ multiplex PCR, and its TCRdb copy is limited to in-frame clones, with some not included. The sample consists of some 1,400,000 clones, 96% of them appearing once. This receptor was identified in a man aged 25 to 40 in good health. The sample consisted of naive CD4+ T cells sorted from blood. Subset specified: CD45RA+ positively selected. J is TRBJ2-1 and V is TRBV11-2; 7 bases map to TRBD1. The CDR3 nucleotides are TGTGCCAGCAGCTTAGGGACAGGAGGCAATGAGCAGTTCTTC. It specifies CASSLGTGGNEQFF.